This TCR beta chain was recorded in a study of T cell changes during pregnancy in multiple sclerosis (dated by TCRdb to about 2019). General notes on the study: Changes in the T cell repertoire over the course of pregnancy were examined in this study in women with multiple sclerosis.

Library method: the immunoSEQ multiplex PCR assay. TCRdb's version of the immuneACCESS table is confined to in-frame rearrangements and falls short of the full clone set. An unresolved V gene accounts for under half of the shortfall where checked; the remainder is of unknown origin. In this sample the table shows 50,000 to 65,000 clones, around 93% of which occur a single time. 2.5% to 4% of the sample is taken by the ten largest. Trimming takes 6 bases from V and 0 bases from J, and the germline ends sit 13 bases apart. Reading from cysteine to phenylalanine, the CDR3 counts 14 amino acids. Only CDR3 DNA is held: 42 bases, read in frame from base 1. Via the germline V gene, CDR1 is SGHRS and CDR2 YFSETQ. This clone was counted once. Its antigen is still unknown. Base-call qualities are not available, and no considerably larger clone is one nucleotide away.

The sequenced sample was CD8+ T cells from peripheral blood mononuclear cells, obtained in the second trimester of pregnancy. The sequence came from a female donor with multiple sclerosis, enrolled in a pregnancy study. The chain links TRBV5-1 with TRBJ2-7; a tentative D match to TRBD2 spans 6 bases. DNA sequence: TGCGCCAGCACTCTCGGGAGTTACTCCTACGAGCAGTACTTC. This gives the protein CASTLGSYSYEQYF. The entire variable domain, with the stretches around the CDR3 drawn from the reference TRBV5-1 and TRBJ2-7 proteins, is KAGVTQTPRYLIKTRGQQVTLSCSPISGHRSVSWYQQTPGQGLQFLFEYFSETQRNKGNFPGRFSGRQFSNSRSEMNVSTLELGDSALYLCASTLGSYSYEQYFGPGTRLTVT.